The next 27 T cell receptor beta chains were all read from a single sample in a study of monozygotic twins with inflammatory bowel disease. TCRdb reanalyzed the 5' RACE reads, giving one entry per CDR3 protein sequence and no DNA. The sample totals around 380,000 distinct CDR3 sequences; its top ten clones hold roughly 2.5%. Sample: blood. These receptors were taken from a human donor with ulcerative colitis or Crohn's disease, or a healthy co-twin of an affected twin (not recorded which).

This chain links TRBV4-3 with TRBJ2-1; TCRdb designates TRBD1, a call that cannot be tested without DNA. The CDR3 length is 15 residues. Germline V gene lookup returns CDR1 LGHNA and CDR2 YSLEER. The CDR3: CASSQLTRGAHEQFF.

This sequence joins TRBV12-3 or TRBV12-4 and TRBJ2-5; the TCRdb D gene call, TRBD1, has no DNA to confirm it. This CDR3 spans 13 amino acids. The CDR3: CASGTGFQETQYF.

V is TRBV3-1 and J is TRBJ2-1; there is no DNA to check the TCRdb D call of TRBD2. CDR1 LGHDT and CDR2 YNNKEL come from the germline V gene (reference sequence). The CDR3 loop spans 15 amino acids. This chain's CDR3 is CASSPRGWRGAEQFF.

This rearrangement joins TRBV5-1 to TRBJ2-4. Germline CDR1 reads SGHRS; CDR2 reads YFSETQ. This CDR3 comprises 17 residues. The CDR3 here is CASSFSSLRSAQNIQYF.

This sequence joins TRBV6-2 or TRBV6-3 and TRBJ2-6. The CDR3 sequence is 14 residues long. Germline CDR1 is MNHEY and CDR2 is SVGEGT. CDR3: CATLADSGANVLTF.

The chain is built from TRBV6-1 and TRBJ1-1; TCRdb's assignment of TRBD1 cannot be checked, as there is no DNA. The CDR3 is 14 residues long. The germline gives CDR1 MNHNS, CDR2 SASEGT. CDR3: CASRSTGWHTEAFF.

The chain recombines TRBV7-9 with TRBJ1-4. Germline CDR1 SEHNR, CDR2 FQNEAQ (reference sequence). The CDR3 spans 16 residues. The CDR3 sequence: CASSLAGLPTNEKLFF.

The gene calls are TRBV7-2 and TRBJ2-5; there is no DNA to check the TCRdb D call of TRBD2. The V gene's germline CDR1 is SGHTA and CDR2 FQGNSA. CDR3 size: 14 residues. The CDR3 here is CASNLGLAGETQYF.

The CDR3 sequence is CASSLAQAGYGYTF. The chain recombines TRBV7-9 with TRBJ1-2. The CDR3 sequence is 14 residues long. Germline V gene data show CDR1 as SEHNR and CDR2 as FQNEAQ (reference sequence).

This chain uses TRBV15 with TRBJ2-3; TCRdb's assignment of TRBD1 cannot be checked, as there is no DNA. The CDR3 contains 15 residues. Per the germline V gene, CDR1 is LNHNV and CDR2 is YYDKDF (reference sequence). This CDR3 is CATSRDIRGTDTQYF.

The rearrangement links TRBV14 to TRBJ1-1. From germline, CDR1 is SGHDN and CDR2 FVKESK. This CDR3 is 13 amino acids long. The CDR3 loop is CASSQAYNTEAFF.

The chain joins TRBV19 to TRBJ2-1. The CDR3 runs 12 residues. Germline CDR1 is LNHDA and CDR2 is SQIVND (reference sequence). CDR3 region: CASSIDPYEQFF.

The rearrangement uses TRBV19 and TRBJ2-7; TCRdb gives TRBD1 as the D gene, but with no DNA this cannot be confirmed. Germline V lookup: CDR1 LNHDA, CDR2 SQIVND (reference sequence). The CDR3 consists of 14 residues. CDR3 loop: CASSIGAGTYEQYF.

The CDR3 loop is CASSRDRGPAFF. V and J are TRBV7-2 and TRBJ1-1; the TCRdb call, TRBD1, lacks DNA for checking. The germline V gene encodes CDR1 SGHTA and CDR2 FQGNSA. This CDR3 is built from 12 residues. Supplemented by reference TRBV7-2 and TRBJ1-1, the full variable domain reads GAGVSQSPSNKVTEKGKDVELRCDPISGHTALYWYRQSLGQGLEFLIYFQGNSAPDKSGLPSDRFSAERTGGSVSTLTIQRTQQEDSAVYLCASSRDRGPAFFGQGTRLTVV.

The chain joins TRBV5-6 to TRBJ2-2; no DNA is available, so the TRBD1 call from TCRdb remains unchecked. This CDR3 has 15 residues. Looked up from germline, CDR1 is SGHDT and CDR2 is YYEEEE. CDR3 in amino acids: CASSIGTGATGELFF.

The chain has TRBV30 and TRBJ2-7; TCRdb's assignment of TRBD1 cannot be checked, as there is no DNA. Germline-derived CDR1 and CDR2 are GTSNPN and SVGIG (reference sequence). This CDR3 spans 14 amino acids. The CDR3 reads CAWNQGRGPYEQYF.

V gene TRBV18 combines with J gene TRBJ1-5. In germline, CDR1 is KGHSH, CDR2 LQKENI. The CDR3 spans 15 residues. The CDR3 sequence: CASSATRDSNQPQHF.

V is TRBV6-1 and J is TRBJ1-4. Germline lookup yields CDR1 MNHNS and CDR2 SASEGT. This CDR3 contains 14 residues. The CDR3 sequence is CASSEVEGSEKLFF.

The chain joins TRBV27 to TRBJ2-3. The CDR3 covers 13 residues. Germline V gene data show CDR1 as MNHEY and CDR2 as SMNVEV (reference sequence). CDR3 loop: CASSSIHTDTQYF.

The genes are TRBV5-6 and TRBJ1-3; the TRBD1 assignment by TCRdb is unverifiable without DNA. This CDR3 spans 17 amino acids. The germline V gene has CDR1 SGHDT and CDR2 YYEEEE. This chain's CDR3 is CASTYRAGRLSGNTIYF. Using reference TRBV5-6 and TRBJ1-3 for the parts outside the CDR3, the full variable domain is DAGVTQSPTHLIKTRGQQVTLRCSPKSGHDTVSWYQQALGQGPQFIFQYYEEEERQRGNFPDRFSGHQFPNYSSELNVNALLLGDSALYLCASTYRAGRLSGNTIYFGEGSWLTVV.

The CDR3 loop is CASTRRGSYGYTF. V and J are TRBV28 and TRBJ1-2; TCRdb calls TRBD1, which cannot be checked without DNA. CDR3 length equals 13 residues. CDR1 is MDHEN and CDR2 is SYDVKM in the germline V gene.

This chain links TRBV7-6 with TRBJ2-3; TCRdb gives TRBD2 as the D gene, but with no DNA this cannot be confirmed. In germline, CDR1 is SGHVS, CDR2 FNYEAQ. The CDR3 length is 15 residues. CDR3 residues: CASSAGLAATDTQYF.

The V and J genes are TRBV6-2 or TRBV6-3 and TRBJ2-7. CDR1 MNHEY and CDR2 SVGEGT come from the germline V gene. The length of the CDR3 is 13 residues. The CDR3 loop is CASTRDKSYEQYF.

The V and J genes are TRBV7-6 and TRBJ2-5; TCRdb proposes TRBD2, but this gene call is untestable without DNA. Germline values: CDR1 SGHVS, CDR2 FNYEAQ. The CDR3 is made up of 21 amino acids. CDR3 loop: CASSSRGALPGSPLSRETQYF.

The gene calls are TRBV18 and TRBJ1-1; TCRdb names TRBD1, which stays unverified in the absence of DNA. Germline V CDR1 and CDR2: KGHSH, LQKENI. This CDR3 contains 16 residues. CDR3 sequence reads: CASSPGTGDLSTEAFF.

This chain joins TRBV2 and TRBJ1-1. Germline V gene data show CDR1 as SNHLY and CDR2 as FYNNEI. The CDR3 contains 12 residues. CDR3 in amino acids: CALSDRNTEAFF. The variable domain in full, with the rest retrieved from reference TRBV2 and TRBJ1-1, is EPEVTQTPSHQVTQMGQEVILRCVPISNHLYFYWYRQILGQKVEFLVSFYNNEISEKSEIFDDQFSVERPDGSNFTLKIRSTKLEDSAMYFCALSDRNTEAFFGQGTRLTVV.

The chain combines TRBV19 with TRBJ2-1; with no DNA, the TCRdb D assignment of TRBD1 cannot be verified. The CDR3 covers 13 residues. Germline lookup yields CDR1 LNHDA and CDR2 SQIVND (reference sequence). The CDR3 region is CASSPGGGNEQFF. Full variable domain (missing parts from reference TRBV19 and TRBJ2-1): DGGITQSPKYLFRKEGQNVTLSCEQNLNHDAMYWYRQDPGQGLRLIYYSQIVNDFQKGDIAEGYSVSREKKESFPLTVTSAQKNPTAFYLCASSPGGGNEQFFGPGTRLTVL.